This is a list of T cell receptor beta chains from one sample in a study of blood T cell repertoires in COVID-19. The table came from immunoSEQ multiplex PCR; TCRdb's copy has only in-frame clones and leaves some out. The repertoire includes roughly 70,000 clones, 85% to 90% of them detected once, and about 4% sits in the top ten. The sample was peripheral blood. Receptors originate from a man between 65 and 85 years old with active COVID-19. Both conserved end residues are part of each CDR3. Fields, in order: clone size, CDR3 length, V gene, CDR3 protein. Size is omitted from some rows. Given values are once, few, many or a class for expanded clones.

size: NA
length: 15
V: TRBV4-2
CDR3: CASSQAGGGTYEQYF

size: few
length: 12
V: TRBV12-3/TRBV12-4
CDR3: CATRGAGEGQYF

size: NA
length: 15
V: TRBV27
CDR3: CASSLGGSGKNIQYF

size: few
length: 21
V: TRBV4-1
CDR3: CASSPGGGRLAGGPGTDTQYF

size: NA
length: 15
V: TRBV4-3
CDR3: CASSRDRALTDTQYF

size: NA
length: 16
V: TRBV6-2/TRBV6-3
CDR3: CASSPPLYRRVYGYTF

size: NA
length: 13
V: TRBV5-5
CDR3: CASSWGDGETQYF

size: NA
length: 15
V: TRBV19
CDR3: CASIPSGRGGNEQFF

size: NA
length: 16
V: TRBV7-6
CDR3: CASSQGRTAIPTEAFF

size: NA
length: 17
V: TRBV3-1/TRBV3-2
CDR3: CASSGVFPIFIQDTQYF